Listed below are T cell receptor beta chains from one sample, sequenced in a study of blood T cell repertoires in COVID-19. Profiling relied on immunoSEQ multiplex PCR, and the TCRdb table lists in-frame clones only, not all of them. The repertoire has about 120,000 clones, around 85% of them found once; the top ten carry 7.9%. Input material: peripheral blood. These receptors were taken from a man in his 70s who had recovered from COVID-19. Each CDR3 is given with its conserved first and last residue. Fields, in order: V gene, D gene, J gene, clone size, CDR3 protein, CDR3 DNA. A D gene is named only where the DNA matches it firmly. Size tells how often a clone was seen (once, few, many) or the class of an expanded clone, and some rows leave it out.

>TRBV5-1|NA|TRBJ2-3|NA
CASSRGGGEFDTQYF
TGCGCCAGCAGCCGGGGAGGGGGAGAATTTGATACGCAGTATTTT
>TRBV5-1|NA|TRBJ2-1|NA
CASSPDTVGSYNEQFF
TGCGCCAGCAGCCCGGACACGGTCGGGTCTTACAATGAGCAGTTCTTC
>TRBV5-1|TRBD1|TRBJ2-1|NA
CASSPWGGRQGAGEQFF
TGCGCCAGCAGCCCCTGGGGGGGGCGACAGGGGGCCGGTGAGCAGTTCTTC
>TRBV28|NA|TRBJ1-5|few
CASSTRTSQGNQPQHF
TGTGCCAGCAGTACCCGGACAAGTCAAGGGAATCAGCCCCAGCATTTT
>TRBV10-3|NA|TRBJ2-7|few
CAISEAGVSYEQYF
TGTGCCATCAGTGAAGCAGGGGTCTCCTACGAGCAGTACTTC
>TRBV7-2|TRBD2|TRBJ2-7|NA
CASSLVGLADYEQYF
TGTGCCAGCAGCTTAGTGGGACTAGCGGACTACGAGCAGTACTTC
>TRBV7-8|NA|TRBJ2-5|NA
CASSQTPGSETQYF
TGTGCCAGCAGCCAGACTCCAGGGTCTGAGACCCAGTACTTC
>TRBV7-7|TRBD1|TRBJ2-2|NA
CASSLLSGTGVTGELFF
TGTGCCAGCAGCTTACTATCCGGGACAGGGGTAACCGGGGAGCTGTTTTTT
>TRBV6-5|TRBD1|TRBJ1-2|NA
CASSRDRDYGYTF
TGTGCCAGCAGTCGGGACAGGGACTATGGCTACACCTTC
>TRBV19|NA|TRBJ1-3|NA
CASSIAGSFSGNTIYF
TGTGCCAGTAGTATAGCTGGTAGCTTCTCTGGAAACACCATATATTTT
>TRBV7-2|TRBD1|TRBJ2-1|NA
CASSRTGWGSYNEQFF
TGTGCCAGCAGCCGGACAGGGTGGGGCTCCTACAATGAGCAGTTCTTC
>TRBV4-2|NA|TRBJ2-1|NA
CASSQELRYNEQFF
TGTGCCAGCAGCCAAGAACTTCGGTACAATGAGCAGTTCTTC
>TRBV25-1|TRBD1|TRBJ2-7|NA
CASKGTGGYEQYF
TGTGCCAGCAAAGGGACAGGGGGCTACGAGCAGTACTTC
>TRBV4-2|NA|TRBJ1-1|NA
CASSQEGAGARAEAFF
TGTGCCAGCAGCCAAGAAGGAGCGGGGGCGCGCGCTGAAGCTTTCTTT
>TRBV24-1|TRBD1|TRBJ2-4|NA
CATSDSPSVTGGLNIQYF
TGTGCCACCAGTGATTCGCCCTCAGTAACAGGGGGCCTAAACATTCAGTACTTC
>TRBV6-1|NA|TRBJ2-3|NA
CASSEFRGIGDTQYF
TGTGCCAGCAGTGAATTTCGGGGGATCGGAGATACGCAGTATTTT
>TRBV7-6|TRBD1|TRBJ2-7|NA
CASSLVVTGPEQYF
TGTGCCAGCAGCTTAGTCGTGACAGGGCCCGAGCAGTACTTC
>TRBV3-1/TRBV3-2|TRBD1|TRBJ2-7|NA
CASSPTGTGGEYEQYF
TGTGCCAGCAGCCCGACAGGGACAGGGGGGGAGTACGAGCAGTACTTC
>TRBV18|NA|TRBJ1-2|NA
CASSPPGQMGINYGYTF
TGTGCCAGCTCACCACCTGGACAGATGGGTATTAACTATGGCTACACCTTC
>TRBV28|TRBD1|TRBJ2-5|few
CASSPGGQGETQYF
TGTGCCAGCAGTCCTGGAGGACAGGGGGAGACCCAGTACTTC
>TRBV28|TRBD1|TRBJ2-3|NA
CASSFFFRGGREDTQYF
TGTGCCAGCAGTTTCTTTTTTCGAGGGGGCCGTGAAGATACGCAGTATTTT